These T cell receptor beta chains were read from a single sample in a study of cytomegalovirus exposure and HLA in healthy donors. Sequenced by immunoSEQ multiplex PCR; TCRdb stores in-frame clones only, minus some. Altogether around 200,000 clones are present, about 88% being singletons, with the ten largest covering roughly 0.34%. The sequenced material came from PBMCs. The receptors were sampled from a woman aged 25-40 years in good health and CMV-seronegative. CDR3s include the opening cysteine and the closing phenylalanine or tryptophan. A D gene is named only where the DNA matches it firmly. Only part of the rows carry a size: once, few, many, or a class if the clone is expanded.

V gene	D gene	clone size	J gene	CDR3 DNA	CDR3 protein
TRBV6-5	NA	NA	TRBJ2-7	TGTGCCAGCAGGCGCACTGAGGACGAGCAGTACTTC	CASRRTEDEQYF
TRBV19	TRBD2	NA	TRBJ2-7	TGTGCCAGTAGTATAGTCGGCGGGAGCCCCTACGAGCAGTACTTC	CASSIVGGSPYEQYF
TRBV6-1	NA	NA	TRBJ1-2	TGTGCCAGCAGAGAAGGGTCGGGGGGTGGATACTATGGCTACACCTTC	CASREGSGGGYYGYTF
TRBV4-1	TRBD1	NA	TRBJ1-2	TGCGCCAGCAGCCCCGGACAGGGAGATGGCTACACCTTC	CASSPGQGDGYTF
TRBV5-1	NA	few	TRBJ2-3	TGCGCCAGCAGCTTGTTCGGACTTGACACAGATACGCAGTATTTT	CASSLFGLDTDTQYF
TRBV19	TRBD1	NA	TRBJ2-2	TGTGCCAGTAGTAGGTTGAGGGACAGGGATGTTCTAGGGGAGCTGTTTTTT	CASSRLRDRDVLGELFF
TRBV11-1	TRBD1	NA	TRBJ2-7	TGTGCCAGCGCGGTAGACAGGGGCAACGAGCAGTACTTC	CASAVDRGNEQYF
TRBV9	TRBD1	NA	TRBJ2-1	TGTGCCAGCACCGAGGGGACAGGGGAGGGGTACAATGAGCAGTTCTTC	CASTEGTGEGYNEQFF
TRBV7-6	NA	NA	TRBJ1-1	TGTGCCAGCAGCTCCGGACAGACCAACACTGAAGCTTTCTTT	CASSSGQTNTEAFF
TRBV13	TRBD1	NA	TRBJ1-1	TGTGCCAGCAGCATCTTGGGACAGGTCGGGGTATGGACTGAAGCTTTCTTT	CASSILGQVGVWTEAFF
TRBV7-9	TRBD2	NA	TRBJ2-5	TGTGCCAGCAGCTTATGGACTAGCGAGACCCAAGAGACCCAGTACTTC	CASSLWTSETQETQYF
TRBV6-1	TRBD1	NA	TRBJ1-1	TGTGCCAGCAAAATTACAGGACAGGGCTCTGAAGCTTTCTTT	CASKITGQGSEAFF
TRBV7-8	TRBD1	NA	TRBJ2-2	TGTGCCAGCAGCCCCATGAGGGGGCGAGGGAACACCGGGGAGCTGTTTTTT	CASSPMRGRGNTGELFF
TRBV5-4	NA	NA	TRBJ2-5	TGTGCCAGCAGCTTTCTAGCAACGGAGACCCAGTACTTC	CASSFLATETQYF
TRBV4-2	NA	NA	TRBJ2-1	TGTGCCAGCAGCCAAGAGGCTGACTCGCGGGATTCCTACAATGAGCAGTTCTTC	CASSQEADSRDSYNEQFF
TRBV28	NA	NA	TRBJ2-7	TGTGCCAGCAGTGGACACCGTGGGTCCTACGAGCAGTACTTC	CASSGHRGSYEQYF
TRBV11-2	NA	NA	TRBJ2-1	TGTGCCAGCAGCTTAAGAGTCAGCGGGTGGGGGAATGAGCAGTTCTTC	CASSLRVSGWGNEQFF
TRBV7-3	NA	few	TRBJ2-5	TGTGCCAGCAGCTTAAACGGAGTTTCAGGACAGAGTCAAGAGACCCAGTACTTC	CASSLNGVSGQSQETQYF
TRBV6-5	TRBD1	NA	TRBJ2-7	TGTGCCAGCAGTGCACTCGGGACAGCGCTCTACGAGCAGTACTTC	CASSALGTALYEQYF
TRBV2	NA	NA	TRBJ2-5	TGTGCCAGCAGTGTGGGCTTGGAAGAGACCCAGTACTTC	CASSVGLEETQYF
TRBV30	NA	NA	TRBJ2-1	TGTGCCTGGAGTAGTCAGAGGTACAATGAGCAGTTCTTC	CAWSSQRYNEQFF
TRBV30	NA	NA	TRBJ1-1	TGTGCCTGGAGTGTACGGGGGGGGACTGAAGCTTTCTTT	CAWSVRGGTEAFF
TRBV7-3	TRBD1	NA	TRBJ1-4	TGTGCCAGCAGCAGACAGGGGAATTGG	CASSRQGNW
TRBV30	TRBD2	NA	TRBJ2-3	TGTGCCTGGACCACCGGGACTAGGCTTGCAGATACGCAGTATTTT	CAWTTGTRLADTQYF
TRBV27	TRBD2	NA	TRBJ2-1	TGTGCCAGCAGTTGGTCTAGCGGGGCCTACAATGAGCAGTTCTTC	CASSWSSGAYNEQFF
TRBV29-1	TRBD1	NA	TRBJ2-7	TGCAGCGTTGGGGACAGCACCTACGAGCAGTACTTC	CSVGDSTYEQYF
TRBV5-8	NA	NA	TRBJ2-7	TGTGCCAGCAGCTTGGCCGGGGAAGCCGAGCAGTACTTC	CASSLAGEAEQYF
TRBV4-1	NA	NA	TRBJ1-4	TGCGCCAGCAGCCTCTACATGACCGGGGGTAGTGAAAAACTGTTTTTT	CASSLYMTGGSEKLFF
TRBV4-1	NA	NA	TRBJ2-1	TGCGCCAGCAGCCTACGGGACTTATCCTACAATGAGCAGTTCTTC	CASSLRDLSYNEQFF
TRBV29-1	NA	NA	TRBJ2-1	TGCAGCGTTGTTATACAGGGGAGGTTGGGGGCTGAGCAGTTCTTC	CSVVIQGRLGAEQFF
TRBV7-9	NA	NA	TRBJ2-1	TGTGCCAGCAGCTTAAGCACGGGGGTCCTGCAGCATGAGCAGTTCTTC	CASSLSTGVLQHEQFF
TRBV7-2	NA	once	TRBJ2-5	TGTGCCAGCAGCTTATCGGGACAACCGTCTCTAGGGGCCCAGTACTTC	CASSLSGQPSLGAQYF
TRBV2	TRBD2	NA	TRBJ2-2	TGTGCCAGCACCTTTTGGACTAGCGGTAACACCGGGGAGCTGTTTTTT	CASTFWTSGNTGELFF
TRBV6-1	TRBD1	NA	TRBJ2-5	TGTGCCAGCAGTGGAAGAACCGGGACAGGACGGGGGACCCAGTACTTC	CASSGRTGTGRGTQYF
TRBV27	TRBD2	NA	TRBJ2-2	TGTGCCAGCAGATCCGGGACTAGCGGTTTCAACACCGGGGAGCTGTTTTTT	CASRSGTSGFNTGELFF
TRBV6-1	NA	NA	TRBJ1-3	TGTGCCAGCAGTGAACTAGCAGGGGTTGGAAACACCATATATTTT	CASSELAGVGNTIYF
TRBV6-5	TRBD2	NA	TRBJ2-7	TGTGCCAGCAGTGGGGCTAGCGGCTACGAGCAGTACTTC	CASSGASGYEQYF
TRBV6-5	NA	NA	TRBJ1-2	TGTGCCAGCAGTCCCCGAGAGGATTATGGCTACACCTTC	CASSPREDYGYTF
TRBV9	TRBD2	NA	TRBJ2-1	TGTGCCAGCAGCGTAGAGTTAGCGGGATTAGGTGAGCAGTTCTTC	CASSVELAGLGEQFF
TRBV29-1	NA	NA	TRBJ2-1	TGCAGCGTTGAAGTCTGGGACAACAATGAGCAGTTCTTC	CSVEVWDNNEQFF
TRBV13	TRBD1	NA	TRBJ1-1	TGTGCCAGCAGCGCACGAAACAACAGGGGGCAGATGAACACTGAAGCTTTCTTT	CASSARNNRGQMNTEAFF
TRBV28	NA	NA	TRBJ2-1	TGTGCCAGCAGTTTAGTCGATGAGCAGTTCTTC	CASSLVDEQFF
TRBV19	NA	NA	TRBJ2-7	TGTGCCAGTAGTCCCACGACCGACACCTACGAGCAGTACTTC	CASSPTTDTYEQYF
TRBV20-1	NA	NA	TRBJ2-1	TGCAGTGCTAGAATATACCCCGGGTTCTTC	CSARIYPGFF
TRBV5-1	NA	NA	TRBJ1-2	TGCGCCAGCAGCATAGAGGGACTCATGGGAGGCGGCTACACCTTC	CASSIEGLMGGGYTF
TRBV13	NA	NA	TRBJ2-3	TGTGCCAGCAGCCCTAGCACAGATACGCAGTATTTT	CASSPSTDTQYF
TRBV28	TRBD1	NA	TRBJ1-3	TGTGCCAGCAGGGGGGATCGGGACAGACTTTTCTCTGGAAACACCATATATTTT	CASRGDRDRLFSGNTIYF
TRBV10-3	TRBD1	NA	TRBJ2-7	TGTGCCATCAGTGAGAAAACCAAGGGTACAGGGGTTTACTCGGACGAGCAGTACTTC	CAISEKTKGTGVYSDEQYF
TRBV6-1	NA	NA	TRBJ1-4	TGTGCCAGCACCTCAACCGGGACACCAAATGAAAAACTGTTTTTT	CASTSTGTPNEKLFF
TRBV13	TRBD2	NA	TRBJ2-1	TGTGCCAGCAGCTCGTGGACTAGCGGGGGGCGAGAGCAGTTCTTC	CASSSWTSGGREQFF
TRBV5-1	NA	NA	TRBJ1-1	TGCGCCAGCAGCTTGGCAGTGAAGAACACTGAAGCTTTCTTT	CASSLAVKNTEAFF
TRBV9	TRBD1	NA	TRBJ2-1	TGTGCCAGCAGCACCTCACTAGGGACAGGGCAAAATGAGCAGTTCTTC	CASSTSLGTGQNEQFF
TRBV28	NA	once	TRBJ1-2	TGTGCCAGCAGGTCTATCTATGGCTACACCTTC	CASRSIYGYTF